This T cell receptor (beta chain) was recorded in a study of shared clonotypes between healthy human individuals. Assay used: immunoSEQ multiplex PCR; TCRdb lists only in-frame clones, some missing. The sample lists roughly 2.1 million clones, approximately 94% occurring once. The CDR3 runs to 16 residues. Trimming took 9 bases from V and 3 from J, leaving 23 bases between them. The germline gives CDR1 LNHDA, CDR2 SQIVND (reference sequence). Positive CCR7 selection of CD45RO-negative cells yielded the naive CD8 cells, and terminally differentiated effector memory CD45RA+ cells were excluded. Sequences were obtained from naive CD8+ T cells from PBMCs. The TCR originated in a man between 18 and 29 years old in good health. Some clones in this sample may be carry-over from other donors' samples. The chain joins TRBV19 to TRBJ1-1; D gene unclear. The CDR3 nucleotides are TGTGCCAGCGCTATTCAGGAAGGCTTGCGGGACACTGAAGCTTTCTTT. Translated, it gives CASAIQEGLRDTEAFF.